Presented here are 14 T cell receptor beta chains from one specimen sequenced in a study of blood T cell repertoires in COVID-19. The protocol was immunoSEQ multiplex PCR, while the TCRdb copy is restricted to in-frame clones and leaves out a portion. The top ten hold under 14% of the sample, which has approximately 210,000 clones, approximately 84% seen once. Sequencing was performed on peripheral blood. The receptors stem from a man between 45 and 60 years old with COVID-19, enrolled during active disease.

This chain's CDR3 is CASSLAGDPSNQPQHF. The CDR3 DNA is TGTGCCAGCAGCTTGGCGGGGGACCCTAGCAATCAGCCCCAGCATTTT. The genes are TRBV5-6 and TRBJ1-5; possible D gene TRBD1, 5 bases. Deletions cut 0 bases from V and 0 bases from J, with 10 bases between. The V gene's germline CDR1 is SGHDT and CDR2 YYEEEE. This CDR3 has 16 residues.

The V and J genes are TRBV28 and TRBJ1-5, with D unresolved. CDR1 and CDR2 from the germline V gene are MDHEN and SYDVKM. Trimming removed 3 bases from V and 0 bases from J, with 12 bases in between. This CDR3 has 16 residues. The CDR3 protein is CASSFHPGVSNQPQHF. CDR3 DNA sequence: TGTGCCAGCAGTTTCCACCCCGGTGTTAGCAATCAGCCCCAGCATTTT.

The chain links TRBV11-1 to TRBJ2-4; the match to TRBD1 covers 8 bases. The CDR3 runs 14 residues. Germline CDR1 reads SGHAT; CDR2 reads FQDESV (reference sequence). J was trimmed by 9 bases and V by 6 bases; bases with no gene match: 10. The CDR3 is CASSRTRQGTIQYF. The CDR3 nucleotides read TGTGCCAGCAGTCGAACTAGACAGGGGACCATTCAGTACTTC.

V is TRBV24-1 and J is TRBJ2-1; D is possibly TRBD1 (6 bases). CDR1 is KGHDR and CDR2 is SFDVKD in the germline V gene. The CDR3 is made up of 14 amino acids. Trimming removed 2 bases at V and 6 bases at J, with 10 bases between. CDR3: CATSDSQGGNEQFF. CDR3 DNA: TGTGCCACCAGTGATTCACAGGGTGGCAATGAGCAGTTCTTC.

The chain is built from TRBV4-1 and TRBJ2-7; TRBD2 aligns across 15 bases. The CDR3 covers 15 residues. V was pared by 4 bases and J by 5 bases, with 3 bases of the junction left unmatched. Germline lookup yields CDR1 MGHRA and CDR2 YSYEKL. The CDR3 bases are TGCGCCAGCAGCCCCGGGACTAGCGGGGGGAACGAGCAGTACTTC. Translating gives CASSPGTSGGNEQYF.

The V call is TRBV5-1, the J call TRBJ1-1; maybe TRBD1 (5 bases). The CDR3 sequence is 15 residues long. The V end lost 4 bases, the J end lost 2 bases, and 15 bases lay between the germline ends. In germline, CDR1 is SGHRS, CDR2 YFSETQ. The CDR3 protein is CASSPGGAINTEAFF. In nucleotides, the CDR3 is TGCGCCAGCAGCCCGGGTGGGGCGATCAACACTGAAGCTTTCTTT.

The V call is TRBV11-2, the J call TRBJ1-2, with TRBD1 matching 7 bases. The J segment lost 8 bases and the V segment lost 7 bases, leaving 16 bases of the junction unmatched. Germline assignment: CDR1 SGHAT and CDR2 FQNNGV. CDR3 length: 15 amino acids. CDR3 sequence (DNA): TGTGCCAGCACCTCCAACCGGCAGGGGGTCCACGGCTACACCTTC. This sequence encodes CASTSNRQGVHGYTF.

The gene calls are TRBV10-3 and TRBJ2-1; 10 nucleotides match TRBD2. J lost 4 bases, V lost 3 bases, and 9 bases had no gene match. The germline gives CDR1 ENHRY, CDR2 SYGVKD. This CDR3 region has 17 residues. The CDR3 region has the DNA TGTGCCATCAGTGAAGATGAGCGGGGGGGCCTTTACAATGAGCAGTTCTTC. Translating it yields CAISEDERGGLYNEQFF.

The V gene is TRBV3-1 (or the pseudogene TRBV3-2), the J gene TRBJ1-6, with 8 bases aligning to TRBD1. Germline CDR1 is LGHDT and CDR2 is YNNKEL (reference sequence). This CDR3 has 16 residues. Trimming took 4 bases from V and 1 from J; bases not matched to a gene: 3. The CDR3: CASSLQGGSYNSPLHF. The DNA for the CDR3 is TGTGCCAGCAGCCTACAGGGGGGATCCTATAATTCACCCCTCCACTTT.

The V gene is TRBV7-3, the J gene TRBJ2-3, with D perhaps TRBD2 (6 bases). This CDR3 is built from 14 residues. Per the germline V gene, CDR1 is SGHTA and CDR2 is FQGTGA. Trimming stripped 5 bases from V and 0 bases from J, with 9 bases between. The CDR3 reads CASSVRGSTDTQYF. CDR3 coding DNA: TGTGCCAGCAGCGTCCGGGGGAGCACAGATACGCAGTATTTT.

The chain has TRBV9 and TRBJ2-7; 11 bases fit TRBD2. V lost 4 bases and J lost 4; bases outside the gene matches: 10. CDR3 length equals 16 residues. Germline CDR1 is SGDLS and CDR2 is YYNGEE. CDR3 nucleotide sequence: TGTGCCAGCAGCCCCTTGGGGACTAGCGGTTATTACGAGCAGTACTTC. Protein sequence: CASSPLGTSGYYEQYF.

This chain links TRBV5-1 with TRBJ2-1; D might be TRBD1 (6 bases). The germline gives CDR1 SGHRS, CDR2 YFSETQ. The CDR3 is made up of 14 amino acids. V was cut by 0 bases and J by 5 bases, with 9 bases left in between. The CDR3 region is CASSLEQGNNEQFF. The DNA for the CDR3 is TGCGCCAGCAGCTTGGAACAGGGAAACAATGAGCAGTTCTTC.

In regard to this clone: The CDR3 ends on some other residue instead of the conserved phenylalanine or tryptophan, so this is likely a read error. The DNA is left out, because the CDR3 cannot be placed on it with certainty; the CDR3 is given as TCRdb lists it. The chain carries TRBV6-4 and TRBJ2-3; the DNA was not used to check the table's D call, TRBD2. The CDR3 has 12 residues if both end residues are counted. CDR1 and CDR2 from the germline V gene are MRHNA and SNTAGT. The CDR3 loop reads CARATTSGRLLP.

This chain links TRBV7-9 with TRBJ2-7; 8 nucleotides match TRBD1. The CDR3 is 15 residues long. With V trimmed by 5 bases and J by 2 bases, 8 bases remained unmatched. Germline V gene lookup returns CDR1 SEHNR and CDR2 FQNEAQ (reference sequence). CDR3 amino acids: CASSNDGQGTYEQYF. The CDR3 nucleotides read TGTGCCAGCAGCAACGACGGACAGGGAACCTACGAGCAGTACTTC.